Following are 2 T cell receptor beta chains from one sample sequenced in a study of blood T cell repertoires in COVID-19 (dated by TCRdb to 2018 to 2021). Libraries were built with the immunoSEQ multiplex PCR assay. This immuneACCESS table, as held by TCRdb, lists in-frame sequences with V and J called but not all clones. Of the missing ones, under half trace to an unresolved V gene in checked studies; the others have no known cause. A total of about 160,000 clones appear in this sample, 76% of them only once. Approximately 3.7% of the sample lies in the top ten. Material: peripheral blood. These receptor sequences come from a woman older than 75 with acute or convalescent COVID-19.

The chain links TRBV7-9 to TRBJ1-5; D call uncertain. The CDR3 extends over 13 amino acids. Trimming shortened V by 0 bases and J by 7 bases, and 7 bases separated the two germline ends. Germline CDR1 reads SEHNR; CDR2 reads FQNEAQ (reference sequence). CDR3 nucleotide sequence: TGTGCCAGCAGCTTAGCGGAGGGACAGCCCCAGCATTTT. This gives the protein CASSLAEGQPQHF.

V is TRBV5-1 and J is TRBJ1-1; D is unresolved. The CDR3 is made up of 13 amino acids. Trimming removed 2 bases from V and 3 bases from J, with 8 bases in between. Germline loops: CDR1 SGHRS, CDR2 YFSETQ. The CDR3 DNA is TGCGCCAGCAGCTTCCACCGGGACACTGAAGCTTTCTTT. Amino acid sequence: CASSFHRDTEAFF.